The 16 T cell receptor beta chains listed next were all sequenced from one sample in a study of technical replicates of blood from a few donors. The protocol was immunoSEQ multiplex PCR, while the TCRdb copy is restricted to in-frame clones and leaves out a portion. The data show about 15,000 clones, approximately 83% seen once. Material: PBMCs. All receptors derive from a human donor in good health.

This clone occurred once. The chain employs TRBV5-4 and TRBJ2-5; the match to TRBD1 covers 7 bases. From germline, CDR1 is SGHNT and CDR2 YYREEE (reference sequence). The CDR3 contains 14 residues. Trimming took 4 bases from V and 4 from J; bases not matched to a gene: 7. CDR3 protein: CASSTRQGIETQYF. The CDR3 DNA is TGTGCCAGCAGCACCCGACAGGGCATAGAGACCCAGTACTTC. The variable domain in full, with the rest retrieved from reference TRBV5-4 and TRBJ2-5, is ETGVTQSPTHLIKTRGQQVTLRCSSQSGHNTVSWYQQALGQGPQFIFQYYREEENGRGNFPPRFSGLQFPNYSSELNVNALELDDSALYLCASSTRQGIETQYFGPGTRLLVL.

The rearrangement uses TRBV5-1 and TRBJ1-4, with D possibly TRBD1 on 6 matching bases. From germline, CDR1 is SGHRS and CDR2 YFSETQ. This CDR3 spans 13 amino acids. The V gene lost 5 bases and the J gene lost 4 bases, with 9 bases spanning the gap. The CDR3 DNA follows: TGCGCCAGCAGGACAGGCCTTAATGAAAAACTGTTTTTT. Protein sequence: CASRTGLNEKLFF. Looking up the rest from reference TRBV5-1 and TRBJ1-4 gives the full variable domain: KAGVTQTPRYLIKTRGQQVTLSCSPISGHRSVSWYQQTPGQGLQFLFEYFSETQRNKGNFPGRFSGRQFSNSRSEMNVSTLELGDSALYLCASRTGLNEKLFFGSGTQLSVL.

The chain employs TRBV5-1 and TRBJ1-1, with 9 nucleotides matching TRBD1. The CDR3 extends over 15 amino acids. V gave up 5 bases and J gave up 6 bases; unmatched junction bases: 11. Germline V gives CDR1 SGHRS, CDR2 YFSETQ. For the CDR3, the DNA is TGCGCCAGCAGAGACAATACAGGGGGCATCGCTGAAGCTTTCTTT. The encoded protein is CASRDNTGGIAEAFF.

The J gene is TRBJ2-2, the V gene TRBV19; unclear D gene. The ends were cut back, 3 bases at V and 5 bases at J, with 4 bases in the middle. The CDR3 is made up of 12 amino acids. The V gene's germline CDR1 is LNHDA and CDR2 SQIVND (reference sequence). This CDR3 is CASSILTGELFF. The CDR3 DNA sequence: TGTGCCAGTAGTATCCTGACCGGGGAGCTGTTTTTT.

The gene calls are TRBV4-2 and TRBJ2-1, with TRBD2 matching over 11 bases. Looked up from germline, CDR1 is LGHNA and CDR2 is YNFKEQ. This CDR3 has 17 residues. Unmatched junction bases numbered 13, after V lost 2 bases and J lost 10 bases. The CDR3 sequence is CASSQPGTSGGTGEQFF. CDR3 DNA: TGTGCCAGCAGCCAACCAGGGACTAGCGGAGGGACGGGAGAGCAGTTCTTC.

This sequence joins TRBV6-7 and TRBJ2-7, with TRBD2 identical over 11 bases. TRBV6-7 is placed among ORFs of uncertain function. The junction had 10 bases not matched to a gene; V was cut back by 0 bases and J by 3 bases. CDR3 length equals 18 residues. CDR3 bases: TGTGCCAGCAGTTACTCGGTGACTAGCGGGACTGGCTTCTACGAGCAGTACTTC. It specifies CASSYSVTSGTGFYEQYF.

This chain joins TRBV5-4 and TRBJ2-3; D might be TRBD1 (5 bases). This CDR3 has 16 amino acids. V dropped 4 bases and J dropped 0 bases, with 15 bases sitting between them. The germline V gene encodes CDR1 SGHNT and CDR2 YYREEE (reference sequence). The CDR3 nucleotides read TGTGCCAGCAGCCGACCTCGAGCAGGGAGCACAGATACGCAGTATTTT. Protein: CASSRPRAGSTDTQYF.

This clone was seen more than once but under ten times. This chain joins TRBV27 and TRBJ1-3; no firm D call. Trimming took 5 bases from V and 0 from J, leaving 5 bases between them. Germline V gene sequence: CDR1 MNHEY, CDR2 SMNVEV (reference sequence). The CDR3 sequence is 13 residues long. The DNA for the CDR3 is TGTGCCAGCAGTCGGAGCTCTGGAAACACCATATATTTT. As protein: CASSRSSGNTIYF.

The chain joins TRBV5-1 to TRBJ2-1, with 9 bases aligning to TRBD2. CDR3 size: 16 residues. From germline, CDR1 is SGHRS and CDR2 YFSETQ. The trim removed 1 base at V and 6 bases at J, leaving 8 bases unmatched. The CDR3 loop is CASSLPLAGSFNEQFF. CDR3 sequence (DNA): TGCGCCAGCAGCTTGCCCCTAGCGGGGTCTTTCAATGAGCAGTTCTTC.

The CDR3 loop reads CASSRAGGRVGETQYF. The CDR3 DNA reads as TGTGCCAGCAGCCGGGCGGGAGGACGCGTAGGAGAGACCCAGTACTTC. The V and J genes are TRBV4-2 and TRBJ2-5, with 8 bases fitting TRBD2. Unmatched junction bases numbered 11, after V lost 4 bases and J lost 4 bases. Germline CDR1 LGHNA, CDR2 YNFKEQ. This CDR3 has 16 amino acids.

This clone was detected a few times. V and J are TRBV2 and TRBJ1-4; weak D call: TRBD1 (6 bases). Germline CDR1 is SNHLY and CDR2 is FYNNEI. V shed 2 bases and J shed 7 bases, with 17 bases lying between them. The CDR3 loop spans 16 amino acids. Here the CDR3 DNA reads TGTGCCAGCAGTGAACCCTCACAGGGTATAGGTGAAAAACTGTTTTTT. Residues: CASSEPSQGIGEKLFF.

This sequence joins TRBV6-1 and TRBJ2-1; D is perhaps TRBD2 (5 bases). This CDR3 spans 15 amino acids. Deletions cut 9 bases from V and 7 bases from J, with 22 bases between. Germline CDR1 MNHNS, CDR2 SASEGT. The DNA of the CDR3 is TGTGCCAGTACGTCCGGGCGGGCGGCTCGGAATGAGCAGTTCTTC. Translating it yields CASTSGRAARNEQFF.

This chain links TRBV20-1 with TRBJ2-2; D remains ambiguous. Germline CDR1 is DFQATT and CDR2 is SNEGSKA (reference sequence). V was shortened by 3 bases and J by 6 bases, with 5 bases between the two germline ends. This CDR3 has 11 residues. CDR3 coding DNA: TGCAGTGCTAGTTACTCCGGGGAGCTGTTTTTT. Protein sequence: CSASYSGELFF.

The CDR3 nucleotides are TGTGCCAGCAGCTTTTGGACAGGGAGTATTCTCACAGATACGCAGTATTTT. Translated, it gives CASSFWTGSILTDTQYF. The J gene is TRBJ2-3, the V gene TRBV5-6, with 8 bases identical to TRBD1. J was trimmed by 2 bases and V by 2 bases; bases with no gene match: 10. CDR1 is SGHDT and CDR2 is YYEEEE in the germline V gene. This CDR3 region has 17 residues.

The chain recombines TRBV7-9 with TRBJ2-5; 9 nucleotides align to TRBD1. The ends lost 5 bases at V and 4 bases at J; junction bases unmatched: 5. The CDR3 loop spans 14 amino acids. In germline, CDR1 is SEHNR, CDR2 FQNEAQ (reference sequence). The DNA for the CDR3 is TGTGCCAGCAGCCTATCGACAGGGGGAGAGACCCAGTACTTC. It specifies CASSLSTGGETQYF.

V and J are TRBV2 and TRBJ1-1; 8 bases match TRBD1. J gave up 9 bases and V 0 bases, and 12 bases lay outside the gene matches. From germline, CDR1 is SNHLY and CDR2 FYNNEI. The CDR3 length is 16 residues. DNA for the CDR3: TGTGCCAGCAGTGAAGCGCCGCTCAGGCAGGGGGCGAAAGCTTTCTTT. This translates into CASSEAPLRQGAKAFF.